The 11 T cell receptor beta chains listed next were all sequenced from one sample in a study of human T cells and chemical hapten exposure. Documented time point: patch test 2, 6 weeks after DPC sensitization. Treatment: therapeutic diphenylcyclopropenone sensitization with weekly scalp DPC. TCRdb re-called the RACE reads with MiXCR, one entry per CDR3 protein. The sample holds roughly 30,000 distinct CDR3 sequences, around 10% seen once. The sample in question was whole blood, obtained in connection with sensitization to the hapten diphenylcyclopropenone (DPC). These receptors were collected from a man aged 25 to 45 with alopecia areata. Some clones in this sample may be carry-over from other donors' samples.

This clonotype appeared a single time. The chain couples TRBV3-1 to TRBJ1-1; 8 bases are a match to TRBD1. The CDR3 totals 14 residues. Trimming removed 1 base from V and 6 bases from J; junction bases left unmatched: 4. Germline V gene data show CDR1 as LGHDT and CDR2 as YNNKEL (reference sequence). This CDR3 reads CASSQADRGAEAFF. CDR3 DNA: TGTGCCAGCAGCCAAGCTGACAGGGGCGCTGAAGCTTTCTTT.

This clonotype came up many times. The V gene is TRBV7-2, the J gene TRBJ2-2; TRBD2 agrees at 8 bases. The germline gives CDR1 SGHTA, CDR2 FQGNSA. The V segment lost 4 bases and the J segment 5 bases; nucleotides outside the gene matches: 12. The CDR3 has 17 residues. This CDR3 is CASSSGGSSGATGELFF. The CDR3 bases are TGTGCCAGCAGCTCCGGCGGGAGTAGCGGGGCAACCGGGGAGCTGTTTTTT.

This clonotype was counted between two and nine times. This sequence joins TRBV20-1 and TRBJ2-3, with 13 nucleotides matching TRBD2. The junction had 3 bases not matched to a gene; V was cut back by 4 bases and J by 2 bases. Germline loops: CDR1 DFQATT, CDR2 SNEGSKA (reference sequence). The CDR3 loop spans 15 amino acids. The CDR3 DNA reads TGCAGTGCTACGGGACTAGCGGGACCCACAGATACGCAGTATTTT. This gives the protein CSATGLAGPTDTQYF.

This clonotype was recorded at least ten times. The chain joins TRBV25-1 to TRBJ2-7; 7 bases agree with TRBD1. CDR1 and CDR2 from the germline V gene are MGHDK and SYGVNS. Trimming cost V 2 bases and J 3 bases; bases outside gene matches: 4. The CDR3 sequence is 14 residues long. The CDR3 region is CASSEGQGVYEQYF. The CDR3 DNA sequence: TGTGCCAGCAGTGAAGGGCAGGGGGTCTACGAGCAGTACTTC.

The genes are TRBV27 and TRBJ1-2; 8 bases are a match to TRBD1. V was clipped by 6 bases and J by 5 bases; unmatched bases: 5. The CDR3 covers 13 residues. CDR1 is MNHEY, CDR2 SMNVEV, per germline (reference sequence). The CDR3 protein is CASRLQGAYGYTF. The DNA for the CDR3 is TGTGCCAGCAGACTCCAGGGGGCATATGGCTACACCTTC.

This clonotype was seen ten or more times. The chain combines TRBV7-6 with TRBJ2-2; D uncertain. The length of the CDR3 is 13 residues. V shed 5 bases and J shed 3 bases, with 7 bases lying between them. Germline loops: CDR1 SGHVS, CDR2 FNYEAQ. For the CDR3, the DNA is TGTGCCAGCAGCCGGACGGACACCGGGGAGCTGTTTTTT. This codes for CASSRTDTGELFF.

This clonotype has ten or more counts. The CDR3 reads CASRSRTEAFF. The CDR3 nucleotides are TGTGCCAGCAGATCCCGGACTGAAGCTTTCTTT. The chain is built from TRBV27 and TRBJ1-1; no firm D call. Trimming left V 6 bases short and J 5 bases short, with 7 bases between. This CDR3 region has 11 residues. Germline CDR1 and CDR2: MNHEY and SMNVEV (reference sequence).

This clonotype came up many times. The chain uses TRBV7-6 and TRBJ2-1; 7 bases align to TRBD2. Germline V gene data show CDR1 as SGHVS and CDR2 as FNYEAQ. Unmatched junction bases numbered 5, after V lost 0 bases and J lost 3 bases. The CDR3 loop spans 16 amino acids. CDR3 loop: CASSLAAGADYNEQFF. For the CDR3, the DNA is TGTGCCAGCAGCTTAGCGGCGGGAGCGGACTACAATGAGCAGTTCTTC.

DNA for the CDR3: TGCAGCGTTGTTCCAAGGGACGTACAAAACATTCAGTACTTC. Translation gives CSVVPRDVQNIQYF. V gene TRBV29-1 combines with J gene TRBJ2-4; the D call may be TRBD1 or TRBD2 (5 bases each). V was shortened by 4 bases and J by 5 bases, with 15 bases between the two germline ends. The CDR3 spans 14 residues. Per germline, CDR1 SQVTM and CDR2 ANQGSEA.

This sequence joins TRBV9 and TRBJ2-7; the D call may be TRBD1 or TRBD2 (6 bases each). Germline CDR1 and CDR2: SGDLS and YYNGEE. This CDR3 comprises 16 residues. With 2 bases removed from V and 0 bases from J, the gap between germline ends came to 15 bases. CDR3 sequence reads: CASSVEDGGPSYEQYF. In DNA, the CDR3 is TGTGCCAGCAGCGTTGAAGACGGGGGCCCCTCCTACGAGCAGTACTTC.

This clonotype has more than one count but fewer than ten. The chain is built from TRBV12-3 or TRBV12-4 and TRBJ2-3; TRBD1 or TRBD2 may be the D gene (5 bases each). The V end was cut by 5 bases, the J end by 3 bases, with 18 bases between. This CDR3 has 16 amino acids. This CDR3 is CASSVNRDQETDTQYF. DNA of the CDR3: TGTGCCAGCAGTGTAAACCGGGACCAGGAGACAGATACGCAGTATTTT.